The clone carrying this T cell receptor beta chain was found once. This sample was taken from a study of cytomegalovirus exposure and HLA in healthy donors. Researchers ran the PCR with 60 Vbeta and 13 Jbeta primers. Repertoires were generated with immunoSEQ multiplex PCR, while TCRdb's copy carries only in-frame clones and drops some. The sample shows 120,000 to 150,000 clones, approximately 79% of them seen only once. The ends lost 4 bases at V and 6 bases at J; junction bases unmatched: 10. In germline, CDR1 is SGHRS, CDR2 YFSETQ. The CDR3 is 15 amino acids. This TCR derives from a woman aged 30 to 39 in good health and CMV-seronegative. Material for sequencing was PBMCs. The chain uses TRBV5-1 and TRBJ1-2, with 9 bases fitting TRBD1. The CDR3 DNA reads TGCGCCAGCAGCCCGGGGGGACAGGGAAGTCATGGCTACACCTTC. Encoded protein: CASSPGGQGSHGYTF. The full variable domain, completed using reference TRBV5-1 and TRBJ1-2, is KAGVTQTPRYLIKTRGQQVTLSCSPISGHRSVSWYQQTPGQGLQFLFEYFSETQRNKGNFPGRFSGRQFSNSRSEMNVSTLELGDSALYLCASSPGGQGSHGYTFGSGTRLTVV.